This is a list of T cell receptor beta chains from one sample in a study of T cells in Graves' hyperthyroidism and ophthalmopathy. TCRdb re-called the multiplex PCR reads through MiXCR, storing one row per CDR3 protein. This sample has 490,000 or so distinct CDR3 sequences, with 15% to 20% found just once. Sequences were obtained from blood. These receptors were taken from a woman aged 25 to 39 with Graves' ophthalmopathy. Each CDR3 is given with its conserved first and last residue. The D gene is left open where the match is weak. A clone size is listed for some rows: how often the clone was seen (once, few, many), or a class if it is expanded.

>TRBV11-2|many|.|TRBJ2-5
TGTGCCAGCAGCAAAGACTACCCCTTTCTAGCGTATAAAGAGACCCAGTACTTC
CASSKDYPFLAYKETQYF
>TRBV2|many|.|TRBJ1-5
TGTGCCAGCAGTCCTACTGGGTTTAGGCAGCCCCAGCATTTT
CASSPTGFRQPQHF
>TRBV6-8|.|.|TRBJ2-3
TGTGCCAGCAGAACAGGGGAGGTATTTGGCACAGATACGCAGTATTTT
CASRTGEVFGTDTQYF
>TRBV7-9|many|TRBD1|TRBJ2-3
TGTGCCAGCAGCCTGACAGGGGTTGTCACAGATACGCAGTATTTT
CASSLTGVVTDTQYF
>TRBV28|.|.|TRBJ1-6
TGTGCCAGCAGTTTACCCGATTCACCCCTCCACTTT
CASSLPDSPLHF
>TRBV5-6|many|TRBD2|TRBJ2-3
TGTGCCAGCAGCCTGGGACTAGCGGGGGACACAGATACGCAGTATTTT
CASSLGLAGDTDTQYF
>TRBV7-8|many|.|TRBJ2-5
TGTGCCAGCAGCTTGGTCGGGTTCTCGGGGAGAGGCGAGACCCAGTACTTC
CASSLVGFSGRGETQYF
>TRBV5-1|many|.|TRBJ2-3
TGCGCCAGCAGCGGACTCCCGGCAGATACGCAGTATTTT
CASSGLPADTQYF
>TRBV2|many|TRBD1|TRBJ1-5
TGTGCCAGCAGTGAGGGGACAGGCGCCAATCAGCCCCAGCATTTT
CASSEGTGANQPQHF
>TRBV11-2|.|.|TRBJ2-1
TGTGCCAGCAGCTTAGATTTTCGAGAAGGGTTCTTC
CASSLDFREGFF
>TRBV27|many|.|TRBJ2-3
TGTGCCAGCAGCCCCGGACTAGATACGCAGTATTTT
CASSPGLDTQYF
>TRBV11-2|many|.|TRBJ1-2
TGTGCCAGCAGCTTAGATCCGGGCAGCTATGGCTACACCTTC
CASSLDPGSYGYTF
>TRBV4-3|few|TRBD2|TRBJ2-5
TGCGCCAGCAGCCAAGAATGGGGGAGGGCCGAGACCCAGTACTTC
CASSQEWGRAETQYF
>TRBV6-1|many|TRBD1|TRBJ1-5
TGTGCCACCTCGGACAGGGGAAAGGATCATCCCCAGCATTTT
CATSDRGKDHPQHF
>TRBV4-1|many|TRBD1|TRBJ1-5
TGCGCCAGCAGCCAAGATTGGGCAGGGGGCAGTCAGCCCCAGCATTTT
CASSQDWAGGSQPQHF
>TRBV4-3|.|.|TRBJ1-1
TGCGCCAGCAGCCAAGAACCGCTTATGAACACTGAAGCTTTCTTT
CASSQEPLMNTEAFF
>TRBV13|.|.|TRBJ1-4
TGTGCCAGCAGCTACGGACGGTTAAATGAAAAACTGTTTTTT
CASSYGRLNEKLFF
>TRBV27|many|TRBD1|TRBJ1-2
TGTGCCAGCAGACCCGGACAGGGCTTGAGAAATGGCTACACCTTC
CASRPGQGLRNGYTF
>TRBV7-2|.|TRBD2|TRBJ2-7
TGTGCCAGCAGCTCGGGACTAGCGGGAGCGACGTACGAGCAGTACTTC
CASSSGLAGATYEQYF
>TRBV28|many|.|TRBJ1-2
TGTGCCAGCAGTCGACGCCAGGGGCCCTATGGCTACACCTTC
CASSRRQGPYGYTF
>TRBV29-1|few|.|TRBJ1-1
TGCAGCGGGGTAATCAGGGGCACTGAAGCTTTCTTT
CSGVIRGTEAFF
>TRBV6-2/TRBV6-3|few|.|TRBJ2-4
TGTGCCAGCAGTCCGCCCTTGGGTCGGGGAAACATTCAGTACTTC
CASSPPLGRGNIQYF
>TRBV6-1|.|.|TRBJ2-7
TGTGCCAGCAGTGAAGCGTGGGGGGACAGCTCCTACGAGCAGTACTTC
CASSEAWGDSSYEQYF
>TRBV11-2|many|.|TRBJ1-3
TGTGCCAGCAGCTCCATTGAGCGATACGATGGCTCTGGAAACACCATATATTTT
CASSSIERYDGSGNTIYF
>TRBV2|many|TRBD1|TRBJ1-6
TGTGCCAGCTTACCCGACAGGGGGAATTCACCCCTCCACTTT
CASLPDRGNSPLHF
>TRBV20-1|many|.|TRBJ2-7
TGCAGTGCTAGAGATGTTAGCGGATCCTACGAGCAGTACTTC
CSARDVSGSYEQYF
>TRBV7-2|few|.|TRBJ2-1
TGTGCCAGCAGCTTTAAGGGGGAGTTTGGCAATGAGCAGTTCTTC
CASSFKGEFGNEQFF
>TRBV12-5|.|TRBD2|TRBJ2-1
TGTGCTAGTGGACTAGCGGGGGGAGCCGAGCAGTTCTTC
CASGLAGGAEQFF
>TRBV28|many|TRBD2|TRBJ2-5
TGTGCCAGTTCAAGGGGCGGGAGGGTACAAGAGACCCAGTACTTC
CASSRGGRVQETQYF